These 3 T cell receptor beta chains originate from one sample sequenced in a study of T cells in Graves' hyperthyroidism and ophthalmopathy. Template material for amplifying TCR beta CDR3 regions consisted of RNA transcripts. TCR CDR3 regions were first amplified by RT-PCR with HTBI primers. TCRdb re-analysed the multiplex PCR reads in MiXCR, keeping a single row per CDR3 protein. The profile covers 350,000 to 400,000 distinct CDR3 sequences, with 15% appearing a single time and 32% taken by the ten largest. What was sequenced was blood. These receptors were collected from a woman in her 30s with Graves' hyperthyroidism.

This clonotype was detected many times. CDR3 in amino acids: CASSAVAGEETQYF. For the CDR3, the DNA is TGCGCCAGCAGCGCCGTAGCGGGAGAAGAGACCCAGTACTTC. The V call is TRBV5-1, the J call TRBJ2-5; TRBD2 aligns across 9 bases. The V segment lost 4 bases and the J segment 3 bases; nucleotides outside the gene matches: 4. The CDR3 has 14 amino acids. The germline V gene encodes CDR1 SGHRS and CDR2 YFSETQ.

Of note for this clonotype: A much larger clone differs from this one at a single base, so this may be a read error. The rearrangement uses TRBV30 and TRBJ2-7; 7 positions match TRBD2. The CDR3 extends over 13 amino acids. Per germline, CDR1 GTSNPN and CDR2 SVGIG (reference sequence). For the CDR3, the DNA is TGTGTCTGGAGCGGGACTGCCTCCTACGAGCAGTACTTC. As protein: CVWSGTASYEQYF. Together with reference TRBV30 and TRBJ2-7, the CDR3 gives the full variable domain: SQTIHQWPATLVQPVGSPLSLECTVEGTSNPNLYWYRQAAGRGLQLLFYSVGIGQISSEVPQNLSASRPQDRQFILSSKKLLLSDSGFYLCVWSGTASYEQYFGPGTRLTVT.

In this sample, this clonotype turned up a few times. V usage is TRBV12-3 or TRBV12-4 and J usage is TRBJ2-7; D not resolved. The CDR3 covers 15 residues. The germline V and J ends were trimmed by 7 bases and 4 bases, with 20 bases remaining between them. CDR3 in DNA: TGTGCCAGCATTAAACCCGGTGTCTCTCGTTACGAGCAGTACTTC. Encoded protein: CASIKPGVSRYEQYF.